This T cell receptor beta chain was identified in a study of monozygotic twins with inflammatory bowel disease. General study results and limits: Clonotypes shared with others were fewer in IBD patients than in healthy twins, especially with disease activity.

With respect to this clonotype: Its antigen is currently unknown.

Germline CDR1 and CDR2: KGHSH and LQKENI. The length of the CDR3 is 14 residues. Following a re-call of the 5' RACE reads, TCRdb has one entry per CDR3 protein and lacks DNA. The sample totals approximately 400,000 distinct CDR3 sequences. The TCR sequence derives from a human donor with ulcerative colitis or Crohn's disease, or a healthy co-twin of an affected twin (not recorded which). The sample consisted of blood. This chain joins TRBV18 and TRBJ1-5. CDR3 amino acids: CASSPGSNNQPQHF.